The next 27 T cell receptor beta chains were all read from a single sample in a study of blood T cell repertoires in COVID-19. Using immunoSEQ multiplex PCR, the repertoire was profiled, and TCRdb retains in-frame clones only, with some absent. The sample lists 250,000 to 350,000 clones; roughly 80% were seen once. Sequencing was done on a sample of peripheral blood. The receptor set was obtained from a human donor with COVID-19, enrolled during active disease. The donor label of this sample is uncertain.

The chain joins TRBV28 to TRBJ1-1; a weak D match, TRBD1 (6 bases). The germline V gene has CDR1 MDHEN and CDR2 SYDVKM. Trimming pared 7 bases from V and 5 bases from J, leaving 14 bases between. The CDR3 totals 13 residues. This CDR3 reads CASTPGERTEAFF. The CDR3 bases are TGTGCCAGCACCCCAGGGGAGCGGACTGAAGCTTTCTTT. The full variable domain, in which reference TRBV28 and TRBJ1-1 provide the parts outside the CDR3, is DVKVTQSSRYLVKRTGEKVFLECVQDMDHENMFWYRQDPGLGLRLIYFSYDVKMKEKGDIPEGYSVSREKKERFSLILESASTNQTSMYLCASTPGERTEAFFGQGTRLTVV.

The V call is TRBV28, the J call TRBJ2-1; TRBD1 agrees at 7 bases. V dropped 4 bases and J dropped 10; count of bases not matched to a gene: 7. Germline V CDR1 and CDR2: MDHEN, SYDVKM. The CDR3 contains 13 residues. In DNA form, the CDR3 reads TGTGCCAGCAGTTCCTCCGGGACAGAGGAGCAGTTCTTC. Translated, it gives CASSSSGTEEQFF.

The chain combines TRBV11-2 with TRBJ2-2; possibly TRBD1 for D (6 bases). V shed 5 bases and J shed 3 bases, with 10 bases lying between them. The germline CDR1 and CDR2 sequences are SGHAT and FQNNGV. The CDR3 consists of 14 residues. This CDR3 reads CASSVDSYTGELFF. The DNA of the CDR3 is TGTGCCAGCAGCGTGGACAGTTACACCGGGGAGCTGTTTTTT.

This clone appeared once. The chain links TRBV19 to TRBJ2-7; TRBD2 might be the D (6 bases). This CDR3 spans 13 amino acids. Trimming removed 7 bases from V and 3 bases from J, with 13 bases in between. The germline CDR1 and CDR2 sequences are LNHDA and SQIVND (reference sequence). The CDR3 DNA reads as TGTGCCAGTACGGGGGACCGATACTACGAGCAGTACTTC. Translation gives CASTGDRYYEQYF. The whole variable domain, filled in from reference TRBV19 and TRBJ2-7, reads DGGITQSPKYLFRKEGQNVTLSCEQNLNHDAMYWYRQDPGQGLRLIYYSQIVNDFQKGDIAEGYSVSREKKESFPLTVTSAQKNPTAFYLCASTGDRYYEQYFGPGTRLTVT.

The V call is TRBV19, the J call TRBJ2-7; TRBD1 is a possible D gene (6 bases). Trimming left V 6 bases short and J 3 bases short, with 12 bases between. Germline CDR1 LNHDA, CDR2 SQIVND (reference sequence). The length of the CDR3 is 13 residues. Here the CDR3 reads CASSPAQGYEQYF. The CDR3 DNA is TGTGCCAGTAGCCCCGCACAGGGCTACGAGCAGTACTTC.

V is TRBV19 and J is TRBJ2-1; 8 nucleotides line up with TRBD2. CDR1 is LNHDA and CDR2 is SQIVND in the germline V gene (reference sequence). Trimming removed 6 bases from V and 4 bases from J; junction bases left unmatched: 11. CDR3 length: 16 amino acids. CDR3 sequence (DNA): TGTGCCAGTAGCAACCCCGTAGCGGGACCTTACAATGAGCAGTTCTTC. As protein: CASSNPVAGPYNEQFF.

This chain connects TRBV11-2 to TRBJ2-2, with 8 bases fitting TRBD2. Germline V lookup: CDR1 SGHAT, CDR2 FQNNGV. This CDR3 spans 17 amino acids. V gave up 1 base and J gave up 8 bases; unmatched junction bases: 12. This CDR3 is CASSLGYAGGPMGELFF. DNA for the CDR3: TGTGCCAGCAGCTTAGGGTACGCGGGAGGCCCCATGGGGGAGCTGTTTTTT.

The chain combines TRBV7-2 with TRBJ2-2, with 9 nucleotides matching TRBD2. CDR3 length: 16 residues. Germline lookup yields CDR1 SGHTA and CDR2 FQGNSA. The J segment lost 4 bases and the V segment lost 2 bases, leaving 5 bases of the junction unmatched. The CDR3 here is CASSLYPSGATGELFF. In nucleotides, the CDR3 is TGTGCCAGCAGCTTATATCCTAGCGGGGCCACCGGGGAGCTGTTTTTT.

The V and J genes are TRBV6-5 and TRBJ1-1; 9 bases fit TRBD1. Trimming cost V 7 bases and J 2 bases; bases outside gene matches: 8. Germline CDR1 MNHEY, CDR2 SVGAGI. This CDR3 spans 15 amino acids. The CDR3 bases are TGTGCCAGCACCGACAGGGGGAGAGGTAACACTGAAGCTTTCTTT. Encoded protein: CASTDRGRGNTEAFF.

This rearrangement joins TRBV20-1 to TRBJ1-1, with unresolved D. CDR1 and CDR2 from the germline V gene are DFQATT and SNEGSKA (reference sequence). Trimming pared 5 bases from V and 9 bases from J, leaving 13 bases between. CDR3 size: 11 residues. CDR3 nucleotide sequence: TGCAGTGCTCCGACGGGTCAAAAAGCTTTCTTT. Amino acid sequence: CSAPTGQKAFF.

V usage is TRBV11-2 and J usage is TRBJ2-1; 10 bases map to TRBD2. The CDR3 contains 17 residues. The ends lost 0 bases at V and 8 bases at J; junction bases unmatched: 10. Germline lookup yields CDR1 SGHAT and CDR2 FQNNGV. The CDR3 bases are TGTGCCAGCAGCTTAGATTTCGGGCTAGCGGGAGTCTATGAGCAGTTCTTC. This gives the protein CASSLDFGLAGVYEQFF.

The chain couples TRBV9 to TRBJ1-2; D ambiguous. The CDR3 contains 14 residues. V lost 3 bases and J 3 bases, leaving 12 bases between the germline ends. CDR1 is SGDLS and CDR2 is YYNGEE in the germline V gene. The CDR3 nucleotides read TGTGCCAGCAGCGCGACGACGGGGTACTATGGCTACACCTTC. Amino acids: CASSATTGYYGYTF.

In this sample, this clone turned up once. The chain recombines TRBV9 with TRBJ1-4; 7 bases map to TRBD1. The V and J ends lost 2 bases and 5 bases, in that order; junction bases with no gene match: 6. The CDR3 has 15 amino acids. Per the germline V gene, CDR1 is SGDLS and CDR2 is YYNGEE. The CDR3 DNA reads as TGTGCCAGCAGCGTCAACAGGGGCGGGAATGAAAAACTGTTTTTT. Its translation is CASSVNRGGNEKLFF.

The V call is TRBV10-3, the J call TRBJ1-1, with 9 positions matching TRBD1. The CDR3 runs to 16 residues. The germline gives CDR1 ENHRY, CDR2 SYGVKD. Trimming removed 2 bases from V and 5 bases from J; junction bases left unmatched: 9. The CDR3: CAISETGGASDTEAFF. Here the CDR3 DNA reads TGTGCCATCAGTGAGACAGGGGGCGCGTCCGATACTGAAGCTTTCTTT.

This clone was seen a handful of times. The chain employs TRBV4-1 and TRBJ2-3; D possibly corresponds to TRBD2 (5 bases). Trimming stripped 1 base from V and 5 bases from J, with 13 bases between. Germline CDR1 MGHRA, CDR2 YSYEKL. This CDR3 is 15 amino acids long. As DNA, the CDR3 is TGCGCCAGCAGCCAAGGACGGGCCCGGGGAGATACGCAGTATTTT. Its translation is CASSQGRARGDTQYF.

This clone was counted once. The chain is built from TRBV27 and TRBJ1-4; unclear D gene. CDR3 length: 13 amino acids. Trimming left V 0 bases short and J 8 bases short, with 7 bases between. Per the germline V gene, CDR1 is MNHEY and CDR2 is SMNVEV (reference sequence). The CDR3 loop is CASSLSRVEKLFF. In DNA form, the CDR3 reads TGTGCCAGCAGTTTATCCCGGGTGGAAAAACTGTTTTTT.

The chain uses TRBV30 and TRBJ2-5, with 14 positions matching TRBD2. This CDR3 comprises 15 residues. V shed 2 bases and J 10 bases; nucleotides not matched to a gene: 9. The V gene's germline CDR1 is GTSNPN and CDR2 SVGIG (reference sequence). The CDR3 DNA sequence: TGTGCCTGGAGTTCCGGACTAGCGGGAGGATTTTACCAGTACTTC. This sequence encodes CAWSSGLAGGFYQYF.

The V gene is TRBV6-5, the J gene TRBJ2-5; D not certain. The germline V and J ends were trimmed by 8 bases and 4 bases, with 11 bases remaining between them. CDR1 is MNHEY, CDR2 SVGAGI, per germline. The CDR3 totals 12 residues. The CDR3 spells CASAPPGETQYF. The DNA for the CDR3 is TGTGCCAGCGCTCCCCCCGGAGAGACCCAGTACTTC.

This clone was observed a handful of times. This sequence joins TRBV3-1 (or the pseudogene TRBV3-2) and TRBJ2-7; TRBD2 is a possible D gene (6 bases). This CDR3 comprises 14 residues. Per the germline V gene, CDR1 is LGHDT and CDR2 is YNNKEL (reference sequence). V lost 0 bases, J lost 2 bases, and 8 bases lay in between. The CDR3 reads CASSQDWRAYEQYF. The DNA for the CDR3 is TGTGCCAGCAGCCAAGATTGGAGGGCCTACGAGCAGTACTTC.

This clone has only one observation. This chain links TRBV5-1 with TRBJ2-5; 10 bases map to TRBD2. The germline CDR1 and CDR2 sequences are SGHRS and YFSETQ. The length of the CDR3 is 17 residues. V lost 0 bases to trimming and J lost 9 bases; unmatched junction nucleotides: 14. The CDR3 is CASSLVLAGLQDGAQYF. DNA of the CDR3: TGCGCCAGCAGCTTGGTACTAGCGGGGCTTCAAGATGGGGCCCAGTACTTC. Based on the CDR3 plus reference TRBV5-1 and TRBJ2-5, the full variable domain is KAGVTQTPRYLIKTRGQQVTLSCSPISGHRSVSWYQQTPGQGLQFLFEYFSETQRNKGNFPGRFSGRQFSNSRSEMNVSTLELGDSALYLCASSLVLAGLQDGAQYFGPGTRLLVL.

The chain employs TRBV19 and TRBJ2-3; D is perhaps TRBD1 (5 bases). V was cut by 6 bases and J by 2 bases, with 12 bases left in between. Per germline, CDR1 LNHDA and CDR2 SQIVND (reference sequence). The CDR3 loop spans 14 amino acids. In nucleotides, the CDR3 is TGTGCCAGTAGCCAATGGGGCTACACAGATACGCAGTATTTT. This codes for CASSQWGYTDTQYF.

In the case of this clone: This same CDR3 is encoded by further DNA sequences in the sample. This chain connects TRBV27 to TRBJ2-2, with a possible D match to TRBD1 (5 bases). V shed 0 bases and J shed 2 bases, with 10 bases lying between them. CDR1 is MNHEY and CDR2 is SMNVEV in the germline V gene (reference sequence). This CDR3 has 16 residues. The CDR3 sequence is CASSLSRALNTGELFF. As DNA, the CDR3 is TGTGCCAGCAGTTTATCCAGGGCCCTTAACACCGGGGAGCTGTTTTTT.

The rearrangement links TRBV7-2 to TRBJ2-3, with TRBD1 identical over 7 bases. Germline lookup yields CDR1 SGHTA and CDR2 FQGNSA. J was trimmed by 2 bases and V by 4 bases; bases with no gene match: 9. CDR3 length equals 16 residues. In DNA, the CDR3 is TGTGCCAGCAGCTACACCGGGACAGAAGACACAGATACGCAGTATTTT. Its translation: CASSYTGTEDTDTQYF.

Only one count was recorded for this clone. Here the CDR3 reads CASSLAPYEKLFF. CDR3 nucleotide sequence: TGTGCCAGCAGCTTAGCCCCTTATGAAAAACTGTTTTTT. The chain carries TRBV7-2 and TRBJ1-4; D not resolved. The CDR3 loop spans 13 amino acids. The germline CDR1 and CDR2 sequences are SGHTA and FQGNSA. V was shortened by 0 bases and J by 6 bases, with 5 bases between the two germline ends.

The chain joins TRBV7-2 to TRBJ1-2, with D possibly TRBD1 on 5 matching bases. The CDR3 has 13 amino acids. Germline loops: CDR1 SGHTA, CDR2 FQGNSA. Trimming took off 2 bases at V and 5 bases at J, with 9 bases between the two ends. CDR3 coding DNA: TGTGCCAGCAGCTTACAGGCAGGGTATGGCTACACCTTC. Amino acids: CASSLQAGYGYTF. The entire variable domain, with the rest obtained from reference TRBV7-2 and TRBJ1-2, is as follows: GAGVSQSPSNKVTEKGKDVELRCDPISGHTALYWYRQSLGQGLEFLIYFQGNSAPDKSGLPSDRFSAERTGGSVSTLTIQRTQQEDSAVYLCASSLQAGYGYTFGSGTRLTVV.

V usage is TRBV28 and J usage is TRBJ2-7; TRBD2 matches at 10 bases. The V segment lost 3 bases and the J segment 2 bases; nucleotides outside the gene matches: 10. The CDR3 loop spans 17 amino acids. Germline V gene lookup returns CDR1 MDHEN and CDR2 SYDVKM. For the CDR3, the DNA is TGTGCCAGCAGTTTCGGGGGCGGAGCGGGAGGGCCCTACGAGCAGTACTTC. Protein: CASSFGGGAGGPYEQYF.

The gene calls are TRBV18 and TRBJ2-1; TRBD2 matches at 10 bases. Germline CDR1 and CDR2: KGHSH and LQKENI. The CDR3 has 17 amino acids. J lost 5 bases, V lost 1 base, and 8 bases had no gene match. CDR3 in DNA: TGTGCCAGCTCACCACTTTACCTAGCGGGAGCCCACAATGAGCAGTTCTTC. Its protein product is CASSPLYLAGAHNEQFF.